The next 29 T cell receptor beta chains were all read from a single sample in a study of graft-versus-host responses after intestinal transplantation (dated by TCRdb to about 2021). The time point tag for this specimen amounts to: cells obtained before transplantation from donor or recipient. The receptor library was made with the immunoSEQ multiplex PCR assay. The immuneACCESS repertoire file appears here via TCRdb, limited to in-frame rearrangements. These files lack a portion of the clones; in checked studies, under half of the deficit traces to unresolved V genes, and the cause of the others is not known. The sample includes roughly 120,000 clones, with about 92% observed a single time. In total, the top ten clones hold roughly 0.23% of the sample. These receptors have no known antigen. The sample was unstimulated CD4+ T cells sorted from spleen or lymph node cells, taken before transplant. These TCRs come from a human donor who was the organ donor for an intestinal transplant.

This sequence joins TRBV9 and TRBJ2-5; D is uncertain. V gave up 4 bases and J gave up 1 base, with 5 bases separating them. The germline V gene has CDR1 SGDLS and CDR2 YYNGEE. This CDR3 region has 12 residues. CDR3 sequence: CASSLTQETQYF. In DNA, the CDR3 is TGTGCCAGCAGCTTAACCCAAGAGACCCAGTACTTC.

The genes are TRBV25-1 and TRBJ2-7; 9 positions agree with TRBD1. Germline CDR1 and CDR2: MGHDK and SYGVNS. The CDR3 totals 13 residues. V shed 6 bases, J shed 6 bases, and the junction held 6 bases outside the gene matches. The CDR3 DNA reads TGTGCCAGCAGGAGGACAGGGGTCTCCGAGCAGTACTTC. Residues: CASRRTGVSEQYF.

The chain links TRBV14 to TRBJ1-1; 8 positions agree with TRBD1. Per the germline V gene, CDR1 is SGHDN and CDR2 is FVKESK. The CDR3 consists of 15 residues. V gave up 5 bases and J gave up 1 base; unmatched junction bases: 6. This CDR3 reads CASSSQTGENTEAFF. The CDR3 DNA reads TGTGCCAGCAGCTCCCAGACAGGGGAGAACACTGAAGCTTTCTTT.

The rearrangement links TRBV7-6 to TRBJ2-7, with 8 bases matching TRBD2. V shed 2 bases and J 0 bases; nucleotides not matched to a gene: 0. The germline V gene has CDR1 SGHVS and CDR2 FNYEAQ. The CDR3 totals 14 residues. The CDR3 region has the DNA TGTGCCAGCAGCTTAACTAGCGGCTCCTACGAGCAGTACTTC. Translating gives CASSLTSGSYEQYF.

V usage is TRBV9 and J usage is TRBJ2-1; D uncertain. CDR1 and CDR2 (germline): SGDLS, YYNGEE. The CDR3 has 15 amino acids. Trimming pared 0 bases from V and 0 bases from J, leaving 7 bases between. The CDR3 sequence: CASSVGSNSYNEQFF. In DNA form, the CDR3 reads TGTGCCAGCAGCGTAGGCTCAAACTCCTACAATGAGCAGTTCTTC.

The chain links TRBV20-1 to TRBJ1-2; D gene unclear. CDR1 is DFQATT, CDR2 SNEGSKA, per germline (reference sequence). CDR3 length: 11 residues. Deletions cut 8 bases from V and 8 bases from J, with 15 bases between. The CDR3 loop is CSQYKVGGYTF. CDR3 bases: TGCAGTCAATACAAGGTGGGCGGCTACACCTTC.

V and J are TRBV7-9 and TRBJ2-1; a weak D match, TRBD2 (7 bases). The V gene lost 5 bases and the J gene lost 3 bases, with 14 bases spanning the gap. This CDR3 has 15 amino acids. Germline V CDR1 and CDR2: SEHNR, FQNEAQ (reference sequence). CDR3 protein: CASSETGRDYNEQFF. The CDR3 DNA reads as TGTGCCAGCAGCGAAACAGGGAGGGACTACAATGAGCAGTTCTTC.

This clone was observed a single time. The rearrangement joins TRBV7-2 to TRBJ2-3, with 8 bases matching TRBD2. The CDR3 runs to 15 residues. With 5 bases clipped from V and 4 bases from J, the junction kept 8 bases outside the gene matches. Germline V gene sequence: CDR1 SGHTA, CDR2 FQGNSA. The CDR3 DNA follows: TGTGCCAGCAGCACAACGAGCGGGAGCGCAGATACGCAGTATTTT. As protein: CASSTTSGSADTQYF.

J is TRBJ2-4 and V is TRBV6-1; D possibly corresponds to TRBD1 (6 bases). The CDR3 consists of 11 residues. V was clipped by 4 bases and J by 9 bases, with 7 bases between them. Looked up from germline, CDR1 is MNHNS and CDR2 is SASEGT. CDR3 region: CASSVGGIQYF. The DNA for the CDR3 is TGTGCCAGCAGTGTAGGGGGCATTCAGTACTTC.

The chain carries TRBV28 and TRBJ1-2, with 8 bases identical to TRBD1. V was pared by 3 bases and J by 4 bases, with 10 bases of the junction left unmatched. This CDR3 is 16 amino acids long. The germline gives CDR1 MDHEN, CDR2 SYDVKM. The CDR3 nucleotides read TGTGCCAGCAGTTTCCCTCCCGGACAGGGTGGCTATGGCTACACCTTC. Translation: CASSFPPGQGGYGYTF.

The chain employs TRBV6-1 and TRBJ1-5; no firm D call. V dropped 7 bases and J dropped 3 bases, with 10 bases sitting between them. The CDR3 loop spans 13 amino acids. The V gene's germline CDR1 is MNHNS and CDR2 SASEGT. The CDR3 bases are TGTGCCAGCAATTCCCGGGACAATCAGCCCCAGCATTTT. Translated: CASNSRDNQPQHF.

V gene TRBV29-1 combines with J gene TRBJ2-3; D is uncertain. The CDR3 is 12 residues long. Germline V lookup: CDR1 SQVTM, CDR2 ANQGSEA. V lost 5 bases and J 3 bases, leaving 9 bases between the germline ends. The CDR3 reads CSVTTGTDTQYF. DNA for the CDR3: TGCAGCGTTACGACTGGTACAGATACGCAGTATTTT.

The gene calls are TRBV4-1 and TRBJ2-2, with TRBD1 matching 12 bases. Germline CDR1 reads MGHRA; CDR2 reads YSYEKL. V lost 4 bases to trimming and J lost 3 bases; unmatched junction nucleotides: 9. This CDR3 is 18 amino acids long. In DNA form, the CDR3 reads TGCGCCAGCAGCCGAACCGGGACAGGGGGCGCGGACACCGGGGAGCTGTTTTTT. The encoded protein is CASSRTGTGGADTGELFF.

The genes are TRBV10-3 and TRBJ2-3, with unresolved D. Germline assignment: CDR1 ENHRY and CDR2 SYGVKD. This CDR3 has 14 amino acids. Trimming pared 2 bases from V and 6 bases from J, leaving 12 bases between. The CDR3 DNA follows: TGTGCCATCAGTGAGGAGAGGCTTATGGATACGCAGTATTTT. Protein sequence: CAISEERLMDTQYF.

Remarks on this clone: Other DNA sequences in the same sample also yield this CDR3. The J gene is TRBJ1-2, the V gene TRBV7-2, with D possibly being TRBD1 (5 bases). V was cut by 1 base and J by 2 bases, with 5 bases left in between. Per germline, CDR1 SGHTA and CDR2 FQGNSA. The CDR3 has 13 residues. CDR3 in DNA: TGTGCCAGCAGCTTAGGGACAAACTATGGCTACACCTTC. Amino acids: CASSLGTNYGYTF.

The chain joins TRBV4-3 to TRBJ2-1; TRBD2 might be the D (6 bases). The V gene's germline CDR1 is LGHNA and CDR2 YSLEER. CDR3 length: 15 residues. Between the trimmed V and J ends, which lost 2 bases and 0 bases, there was a span of 8 bases. CDR3 residues: CASSQTSSSYNEQFF. In DNA form, the CDR3 reads TGCGCCAGCAGCCAAACTAGCAGCTCCTACAATGAGCAGTTCTTC.

The chain is built from TRBV28 and TRBJ2-7, with TRBD2 identical over 9 bases. The J call may be incorrect, as the DNA end agrees better with TRBJ2-1. The CDR3 runs to 21 residues. CDR1 and CDR2 (germline): MDHEN, SYDVKM. The CDR3 is CASSSLWGSGRSLLSYNEQFF. CDR3 nucleotides: TGTGCCAGCAGTTCCCTCTGGGGGAGCGGGAGGTCCCTCCTCTCCTACAATGAGCAGTTCTTC.

Written as DNA, the CDR3 is TGTGCCTGGAGTGCTGAAAGGACTAGCGGGAGGGCCGATGAGCAGTTCTTC. The encoded protein is CAWSAERTSGRADEQFF. The chain couples TRBV30 to TRBJ2-1, with 15 bases that match TRBD2. Trimming took 1 base from V and 8 from J; bases not matched to a gene: 9. CDR1 GTSNPN and CDR2 SVGIG come from the germline V gene (reference sequence). The CDR3 sequence is 17 residues long. Using reference TRBV30 and TRBJ2-1 for the parts outside the CDR3, the full variable domain is SQTIHQWPATLVQPVGSPLSLECTVEGTSNPNLYWYRQAAGRGLQLLFYSVGIGQISSEVPQNLSASRPQDRQFILSSKKLLLSDSGFYLCAWSAERTSGRADEQFFGPGTRLTVL.

Details on this clone: The same CDR3 arises from other DNA sequences in this sample as well. J is TRBJ2-7 and V is TRBV7-2; 12 positions agree with TRBD2. The CDR3 has 15 amino acids. With 5 bases clipped from V and 2 bases from J, the junction kept 4 bases outside the gene matches. Germline V lookup: CDR1 SGHTA, CDR2 FQGNSA. CDR3 sequence reads: CASSPGLAGTYEQYF. The CDR3 region has the DNA TGTGCCAGCAGCCCCGGACTAGCGGGAACCTACGAGCAGTACTTC.

This clone showed up just a few times. The chain combines TRBV2 with TRBJ2-5, with D perhaps TRBD1 or TRBD2 (5 bases each). V lost 1 base, J lost 2 bases, and 8 bases lay in between. The CDR3 spans 14 residues. CDR1 and CDR2 (germline): SNHLY, FYNNEI. CDR3 sequence (DNA): TGTGCCAGCAGTGAAGACAGGACTCAAGAGACCCAGTACTTC. As protein: CASSEDRTQETQYF.

V gene TRBV5-1 combines with J gene TRBJ2-3; TRBD2 matches 9 bases. V lost 4 bases to trimming and J lost 2 bases; unmatched junction nucleotides: 5. The CDR3 extends over 15 amino acids. Germline CDR1 and CDR2: SGHRS and YFSETQ. CDR3 DNA: TGCGCCAGCAGCCCCATAGCGGGAGCCACAGATACGCAGTATTTT. Translating gives CASSPIAGATDTQYF.

This clone was seen a handful of times. The rearrangement joins TRBV5-1 to TRBJ2-7; TRBD2 matches at 9 bases. Germline V CDR1 and CDR2: SGHRS, YFSETQ. The CDR3 has 16 amino acids. V lost 0 bases and J lost 2; bases outside the gene matches: 6. For the CDR3, the DNA is TGCGCCAGCAGCTTGGCCGTGCGGGGGGGACCCTACGAGCAGTACTTC. Translated, it gives CASSLAVRGGPYEQYF.

The rearrangement uses TRBV10-1 and TRBJ1-1; D unresolved. This CDR3 has 15 amino acids. V lost 3 bases and J lost 5, with 16 bases in between. Germline assignment: CDR1 WNHNN and CDR2 SYGVQD (reference sequence). The CDR3 DNA sequence: TGCGCCAGCAGTGACTCTGATGGTGGTGGAACTGAAGCTTTCTTT. Translation: CASSDSDGGGTEAFF.

This clone has a single count. The J gene is TRBJ1-2, the V gene TRBV19; 10 nucleotides align to TRBD1. The CDR3 extends over 16 amino acids. V was clipped by 7 bases and J by 2 bases; unmatched bases: 10. Germline V gene lookup returns CDR1 LNHDA and CDR2 SQIVND (reference sequence). In DNA, the CDR3 is TGTGCCAGTATCCCTTCACCGGGACAGGGGAACTATGGCTACACCTTC. Amino acids: CASIPSPGQGNYGYTF.

The V and J genes are TRBV10-3 and TRBJ2-1; D possibly corresponds to TRBD2 (5 bases). V gave up 2 bases and J gave up 3 bases, with 8 bases separating them. From germline, CDR1 is ENHRY and CDR2 SYGVKD. This CDR3 region has 14 residues. The CDR3 region has the DNA TGTGCCATCAGTGAGCTCGGACTCTACAATGAGCAGTTCTTC. Protein sequence: CAISELGLYNEQFF.

The chain joins TRBV7-2 to TRBJ2-1; the match to TRBD1 covers 8 bases. Germline values: CDR1 SGHTA, CDR2 FQGNSA. V lost 0 bases and J lost 3; bases outside the gene matches: 4. The CDR3 sequence is 16 residues long. CDR3 nucleotides: TGTGCCAGCAGCTTAGCGCGGGGACAGGTCTACAATGAGCAGTTCTTC. This sequence encodes CASSLARGQVYNEQFF.

The chain links TRBV5-1 to TRBJ2-3; TRBD2 matches 8 bases. Trimming removed 0 bases from V and 4 bases from J; junction bases left unmatched: 1. The germline V gene has CDR1 SGHRS and CDR2 YFSETQ. The CDR3 runs 14 residues. CDR3 DNA: TGCGCCAGCAGCTTGGAAGCGGGAGCAGATACGCAGTATTTT. Residues: CASSLEAGADTQYF.

This sequence joins TRBV13 and TRBJ1-3; 7 bases fit TRBD1. The trim removed 1 base at V and 2 bases at J, leaving 11 bases unmatched. The CDR3 spans 18 residues. In germline, CDR1 is PRHDT, CDR2 FYEKMQ (reference sequence). The CDR3, as DNA: TGTGCCAGCAGCTTAGACCGATTGACAGGGAGTCCTGGAAACACCATATATTTT. Its protein is CASSLDRLTGSPGNTIYF.

The V gene is TRBV11-1, the J gene TRBJ2-7, with 9 bases lining up with TRBD2. The CDR3 consists of 14 residues. V lost 3 bases, J lost 7 bases, and 7 bases stayed unmatched. Germline-derived CDR1 and CDR2 are SGHAT and FQDESV (reference sequence). CDR3 protein: CASSFMLAGDEQYF. The CDR3 DNA is TGTGCCAGCAGCTTTATGTTAGCGGGAGATGAGCAGTACTTC.